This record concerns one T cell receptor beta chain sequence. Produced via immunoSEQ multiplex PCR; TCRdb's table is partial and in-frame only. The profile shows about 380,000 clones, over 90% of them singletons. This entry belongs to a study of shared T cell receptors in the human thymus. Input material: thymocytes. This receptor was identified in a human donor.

The CDR3 nucleotides are TGTGCCTGGAGCCTGGGTAACAGGGGGCAACGGGAGCAGTACTTC. Translating it yields CAWSLGNRGQREQYF. V and J are TRBV30 and TRBJ2-7, with 9 nucleotides matching TRBD1. CDR1 GTSNPN and CDR2 SVGIG come from the germline V gene (reference sequence). The J segment lost 7 bases and the V segment lost 3 bases, leaving 13 bases of the junction unmatched. The CDR3 length is 15 residues.